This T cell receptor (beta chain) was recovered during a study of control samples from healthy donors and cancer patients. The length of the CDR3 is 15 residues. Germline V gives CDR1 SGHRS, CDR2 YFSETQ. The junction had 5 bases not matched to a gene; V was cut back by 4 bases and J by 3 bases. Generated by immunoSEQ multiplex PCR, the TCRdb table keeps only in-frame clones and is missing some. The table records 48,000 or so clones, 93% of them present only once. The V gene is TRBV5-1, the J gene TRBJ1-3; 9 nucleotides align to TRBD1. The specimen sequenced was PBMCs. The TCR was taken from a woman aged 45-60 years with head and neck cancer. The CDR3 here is CASSPGTGIGNTIYF. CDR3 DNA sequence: TGCGCCAGCAGCCCTGGGACAGGGATTGGAAACACCATATATTTT.